This is a list of T cell receptor beta chains from one sample in a study of control samples from healthy donors and cancer patients. Assay: immunoSEQ multiplex PCR; the TCRdb copy retains only in-frame clones and omits some. The profile covers tens of thousands of clones, with about 87% appearing a single time and roughly 2% taken by the ten largest. The sequenced sample consisted of PBMCs. The receptors were sampled from a woman aged 60-70 years with head and neck cancer. The CDR3 runs from the conserved cysteine through the conserved F or W. A D gene is named only where the DNA matches it firmly. Size is stated for part of the rows, as once, few or many counts, or as a class when the clone is expanded.

V gene	clone size	D gene	J gene	CDR3 protein	CDR3 DNA
TRBV5-8	.	.	TRBJ1-2	CASSLQGPEGYTF	TGTGCCAGCAGCTTGCAGGGCCCGGAGGGCTACACCTTC
TRBV6-1	.	.	TRBJ2-3	CASSEAGGTDTQYF	TGTGCCAGCAGTGAAGCCGGCGGAACAGATACGCAGTATTTT
TRBV6-6	once	.	TRBJ1-4	CASGQEPNEKLFF	TGTGCCAGCGGGCAAGAACCTAATGAAAAACTGTTTTTT
TRBV29-1	.	.	TRBJ2-2	CSVEKGETGELFF	TGCAGCGTTGAAAAGGGGGAAACCGGGGAGCTGTTTTTT
TRBV6-5	.	.	TRBJ2-1	CASSYFSGTAYNEQFF	TGTGCCAGCAGTTACTTCTCGGGGACGGCCTACAATGAGCAGTTCTTC
TRBV5-5	once	.	TRBJ1-2	CASSLETTGLVAGTGYGYTF	TGTGCCAGCAGCTTGGAAACAACTGGGTTAGTCGCGGGGACGGGCTATGGCTACACCTTC
TRBV15	.	.	TRBJ2-2	CATSRDRTGELFF	TGTGCCACCAGCAGAGACCGCACCGGGGAGCTGTTTTTT
TRBV7-8	.	.	TRBJ2-5	CASSFPGAETQYF	TGTGCCAGCAGCTTTCCCGGGGCGGAGACCCAGTACTTC
TRBV2	.	.	TRBJ1-5	CASSWDPYSNQSQHF	TGTGCCAGCAGTTGGGACCCGTATAGCAATCAGTCCCAGCATTTT
TRBV14	few	.	TRBJ1-1	CASSQVRLADTEAFF	TGTGCCAGCAGCCAAGTCCGACTCGCGGACACTGAAGCTTTCTTT
TRBV30	.	.	TRBJ2-2	CAWSVSINTGELFF	TGTGCCTGGAGTGTATCGATTAACACCGGGGAGCTGTTTTTT